This TCR beta chain was sequenced for a study of T cell repertoires in cytomegalovirus infection. Details on this clonotype: Antigen: not known.

CDR1 is SGHTA, CDR2 FQGNSA, per germline. Trimming took off 3 bases at V and 4 bases at J, with 12 bases between the two ends. The CDR3 totals 15 residues. TCRdb re-analysed the reads in MiXCR, keeping a single row per CDR3 protein. The sample includes around 540,000 distinct CDR3 sequences, roughly a third of them seen just once. This specimen consisted of cultured PBMCs, obtained from culture after CMV antigen stimulation. This sequence joins TRBV7-2 and TRBJ1-4, with D perhaps matching TRBD1 (5 bases). This sequence was found in a human donor in good health (CMV status not recorded). Some clones in this sample may be carry-over from other donors' samples. CDR3 loop: CASSFGPGNNEKLFF. In DNA form, the CDR3 reads TGTGCCAGCAGCTTCGGTCCAGGGAATAATGAAAAACTGTTTTTT.